These T cell receptor beta chains were read from a single sample in a study of T cell repertoires in cytomegalovirus infection. MiXCR was run by TCRdb on the reads, yielding one entry per CDR3 protein. Found here are about 260,000 distinct CDR3 sequences, approximately 15% of them singletons; the top ten hold 7.5% to 10%. The specimen sequenced was PBMCs. These receptors all stem from a human donor in good health (CMV status not recorded). Some clones in this sample may be carry-over from other donors' samples. CDR3s include the opening cysteine and the closing phenylalanine or tryptophan. Fields, in order: V gene, D gene, clone size, J gene, CDR3 protein, CDR3 DNA. The D gene is left open where the match is weak. The listing skips clone size in some rows; elsewhere it reads once, few, many or a size class.

TRBV12-3/TRBV12-4,TRBD1,few,TRBJ2-7,CASSPAQGAVYEQYF,TGTGCCAGCAGCCCCGCCCAGGGGGCCGTCTACGAGCAGTACTTC
TRBV29-1,-,few,TRBJ1-1,CSVEVRERGSTEAFF,TGCAGCGTTGAAGTTCGCGAGCGGGGGTCGACTGAAGCTTTCTTT
TRBV20-1,TRBD2,few,TRBJ2-1,CSARGILAGSLNNEQFF,TGCAGTGCTAGAGGGATCCTAGCGGGGTCCCTAAACAATGAGCAGTTCTTC
TRBV7-2,TRBD2,many,TRBJ2-7,CASSLVSGSYEQYF,TGTGCCAGCAGCTTAGTTAGCGGGAGCTACGAGCAGTACTTC
TRBV15,-,many,TRBJ2-2,CATSRATETGELFF,TGTGCCACCAGCAGGGCCACAGAGACCGGGGAGCTGTTTTTT
TRBV7-9,-,few,TRBJ1-5,CASSLQGLQPQHF,TGTGCCAGCAGCCTCCAGGGGCTTCAGCCCCAGCATTTT
TRBV3-1,TRBD1,-,TRBJ2-7,CASSRWTGTYEQYF,TGTGCCAGCAGCCGTTGGACAGGGACCTACGAGCAGTACTTC
TRBV7-2,-,many,TRBJ2-3,CASSLGRTSTDTQYF,TGTGCCAGCAGTCTAGGGAGGACCTCCACAGATACGCAGTATTTT
TRBV7-2,-,few,TRBJ2-5,CASSLARDWKQETQYF,TGTGCCAGCAGCTTAGCGAGGGACTGGAAGCAAGAGACCCAGTACTTC
TRBV7-2,-,many,TRBJ1-1,CASSRNGAGPNTEAFF,TGTGCCAGCAGCCGAAACGGGGCGGGGCCGAACACTGAAGCTTTCTTT
TRBV7-2,-,many,TRBJ1-1,CASSFTGRGGFF,TGTGCCAGCAGCTTTACAGGGAGGGGAGGTTTCTTT
TRBV9,TRBD2,many,TRBJ2-1,CASSVSLAGVIHEQFF,TGTGCCAGCAGCGTATCTCTAGCGGGGGTGATACATGAGCAGTTCTTC
TRBV28,-,-,TRBJ1-5,CASSNWQQPQHF,TGTGCCAGCAGTAATTGGCAGCAGCCCCAGCATTTT
TRBV7-3,-,many,TRBJ1-2,CASSPRPGEGYTF,TGTGCCAGCAGCCCAAGACCAGGGGAAGGCTACACCTTC
TRBV28,-,many,TRBJ1-5,CASSWSGYNQPQHF,TGTGCCAGCAGTTGGAGCGGCTACAATCAGCCCCAGCATTTT
TRBV29-1,TRBD2,-,TRBJ2-7,CSVTGTSGYEQYF,TGCAGCGTTACCGGGACTAGCGGTTACGAGCAGTACTTC
TRBV6-2/TRBV6-3,-,many,TRBJ2-1,CASRSPGTYNEQFF,TGTGCCAGCAGATCTCCCGGGACGTACAATGAGCAGTTCTTC
TRBV7-2,-,many,TRBJ2-1,CASSPIHEQFF,TGTGCCAGCAGCCCGATCCATGAGCAGTTCTTC
TRBV12-3/TRBV12-4,TRBD1,many,TRBJ2-1,CASSLGTGVANEQFF,TGTGCCAGCAGTTTAGGGACAGGGGTGGCCAATGAGCAGTTCTTC
TRBV7-4,-,-,TRBJ2-5,CASSLSLGDTQYF,TGTGCCAGCAGCTTATCCCTAGGGGATACCCAGTACTTC